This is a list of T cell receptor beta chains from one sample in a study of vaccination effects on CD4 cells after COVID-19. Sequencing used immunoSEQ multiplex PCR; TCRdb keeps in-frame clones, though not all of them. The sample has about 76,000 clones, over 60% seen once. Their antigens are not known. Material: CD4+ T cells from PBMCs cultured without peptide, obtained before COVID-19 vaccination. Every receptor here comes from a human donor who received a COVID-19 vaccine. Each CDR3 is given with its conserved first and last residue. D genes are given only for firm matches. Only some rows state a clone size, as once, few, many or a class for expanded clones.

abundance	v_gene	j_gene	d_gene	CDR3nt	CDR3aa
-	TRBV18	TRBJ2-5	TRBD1	TGTGCCAGCTCACCACCCACCGGGACAGGCTCAGAGACCCAGTACTTC	CASSPPTGTGSETQYF
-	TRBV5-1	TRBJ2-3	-	TGCGCCAGCAGCTTGGATCAGGCAGATACGCAGTATTTT	CASSLDQADTQYF
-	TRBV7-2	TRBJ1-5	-	TGTGCCAGCAGCTTAGATGGGACCCTACGGCCCCAGCATTTT	CASSLDGTLRPQHF
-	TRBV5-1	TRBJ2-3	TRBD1	TGCGCCAGCTCCGGGACAGGGCCAGATACGCAGTATTTT	CASSGTGPDTQYF
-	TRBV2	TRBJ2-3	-	TGTGCCAGCGGAAGAACGGTCACAGATACGCAGTATTTT	CASGRTVTDTQYF
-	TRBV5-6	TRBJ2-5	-	TGTGCCAGCAGCTTGTCCCACGAGACCCAGTACTTC	CASSLSHETQYF
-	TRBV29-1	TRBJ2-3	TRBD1	TGCAGCGTTGACTCGACAGGGGGCACAGATACGCAGTATTTT	CSVDSTGGTDTQYF
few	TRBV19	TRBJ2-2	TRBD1	TGTGCCAGTACAAGTGGGGGACAGGGTGTCACCGGGGAGCTGTTTTTT	CASTSGGQGVTGELFF
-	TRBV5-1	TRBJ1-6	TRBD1	TGCGCCAGCAGCTACGGACAGGGGGATTCTTCACCCCTCCACTTT	CASSYGQGDSSPLHF
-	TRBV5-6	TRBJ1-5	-	TGTGCCAGCAGCCGGCGGAACTCAGGGCTTCAGCCCCAGCATTTT	CASSRRNSGLQPQHF
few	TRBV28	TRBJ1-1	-	TGTGCCAGCCGCGACAGATCGAACACTGAAGCTTTCTTT	CASRDRSNTEAFF
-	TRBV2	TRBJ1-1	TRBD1	TGTGCCAGTCAACAGGGGGACACTGAAGCTTTCTTT	CASQQGDTEAFF
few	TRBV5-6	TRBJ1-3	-	TGTGCCAGCAGCGTTCGGGATCCCGGGCTGGGGAACACCATATATTTT	CASSVRDPGLGNTIYF
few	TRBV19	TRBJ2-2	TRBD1	TGTGCCAGTAGTATAGGACAGGGAATCACCGGGGAGCTGTTTTTT	CASSIGQGITGELFF
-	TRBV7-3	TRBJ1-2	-	TGTGCCAGCAGCTTAAAGGCGACAGCTTCAGGTCGGAACTATGGCTACACCTTC	CASSLKATASGRNYGYTF